The next 21 T cell receptor beta chains were all read from a single sample in a study of T cells in Graves' hyperthyroidism and ophthalmopathy. It was RNA transcripts that yielded the amplified TCR beta CDR3 regions. TCR CDR3 regions were first amplified by RT-PCR with HTBI primers. TCRdb passed the multiplex PCR reads through MiXCR, listing each CDR3 protein once. This sample yields fewer than 300,000 distinct CDR3 sequences, of which less than 30% are seen a single time; over 25% belongs to the top ten. The specimen sequenced was blood. The receptor set was obtained from a man between 35 and 55 years old with Graves' hyperthyroidism that later progressed to Graves' ophthalmopathy.

This clonotype was found many times. The chain couples TRBV19 to TRBJ1-5; 7 nucleotides line up with TRBD1. J gave up 2 bases and V 2 bases, and 3 bases lay outside the gene matches. The CDR3 length is 15 residues. Germline CDR1 is LNHDA and CDR2 is SQIVND (reference sequence). The CDR3 region is CASSISGTGNQPQHF. The CDR3 DNA is TGTGCCAGTAGTATATCTGGGACAGGCAATCAGCCCCAGCATTTT. The complete variable domain, with remaining parts taken from reference TRBV19 and TRBJ1-5, reads DGGITQSPKYLFRKEGQNVTLSCEQNLNHDAMYWYRQDPGQGLRLIYYSQIVNDFQKGDIAEGYSVSREKKESFPLTVTSAQKNPTAFYLCASSISGTGNQPQHFGDGTRLSIL.

V and J are TRBV6-2 or TRBV6-3 and TRBJ2-7; D remains ambiguous. V was pared by 0 bases and J by 9 bases, with 12 bases between. From germline, CDR1 is MNHEY and CDR2 SVGEGT. The CDR3 has 13 amino acids. CDR3 coding DNA: TGTGCCAGCAGTTACTCGAGTCCGTCGTGGCAGTACTTC. Translating it yields CASSYSSPSWQYF.

There are many counts of this clonotype. V is TRBV12-3 or TRBV12-4 and J is TRBJ2-5; TRBD1 is a possible D gene (5 bases). This CDR3 is 14 amino acids long. V gave up 5 bases and J gave up 5 bases, with 15 bases separating them. The CDR3 coding sequence is TGTGCCAGCAGTCTCCGGACGAAGGGGGAGACCCAGTACTTC. Translation gives CASSLRTKGETQYF.

This clonotype was observed many times. The rearrangement uses TRBV4-2 and TRBJ2-5; D is uncertain. The CDR3 extends over 13 amino acids. Deletions cut 1 base from V and 7 bases from J, with 10 bases between. Looked up from germline, CDR1 is LGHNA and CDR2 is YNFKEQ. The CDR3 protein is CASSQAPDGTQYF. CDR3 nucleotides: TGTGCCAGCAGCCAAGCCCCTGACGGGACCCAGTACTTC.

This sequence joins TRBV18 and TRBJ2-5; tentatively, D is TRBD2 (6 bases). Germline V CDR1 and CDR2: KGHSH, LQKENI. The CDR3 is 14 amino acids. V gave up 6 bases and J gave up 5 bases, with 16 bases separating them. CDR3 nucleotide sequence: TGTGCCAGCTCCTCCAACCGGGGGATGGAGACCCAGTACTTC. Its translation: CASSSNRGMETQYF.

In its sample, this clonotype was seen many times. J is TRBJ1-6 and V is TRBV30; no definite D call. The V and J ends lost 2 bases and 9 bases respectively, with 11 bases between them. The germline CDR1 and CDR2 sequences are GTSNPN and SVGIG (reference sequence). The length of the CDR3 is 13 residues. CDR3 nucleotide sequence: TGTGCCTGGAGTATTCGGGAGGCTTCACCCCTCCACTTT. Amino acid sequence: CAWSIREASPLHF.

This clonotype was counted once. CDR3 coding DNA: TGTGCCGGCGAAAATGGAAACACCATATATTTT. Translation gives CAGENGNTIYF. This chain connects TRBV19 to TRBJ1-3; D call uncertain. V lost 11 bases, J lost 3 bases, and 8 bases lay in between. The CDR3 runs to 11 residues. CDR1 and CDR2 (germline): LNHDA, SQIVND (reference sequence).

This chain uses TRBV6-2 or TRBV6-3 with TRBJ2-5, with D unresolved. The germline V and J ends were trimmed by 0 bases and 0 bases, with 8 bases remaining between them. The CDR3 is 15 amino acids. Germline CDR1 and CDR2: MNHEY and SVGEGT. In DNA, the CDR3 is TGTGCCAGCAGTTACTCGGAAGGGTACCAAGAGACCCAGTACTTC. Its protein is CASSYSEGYQETQYF.

This clonotype was observed at least ten times. The chain is built from TRBV30 and TRBJ1-2; 7 nucleotides agree with TRBD1. J gave up 10 bases and V 0 bases, and 8 bases lay outside the gene matches. Germline V gene lookup returns CDR1 GTSNPN and CDR2 SVGIG (reference sequence). The CDR3 is made up of 13 amino acids. CDR3 loop: CAWSVGGLDHYTF. CDR3 coding DNA: TGTGCCTGGAGTGTAGGGGGCCTAGATCACTACACCTTC. Full variable domain (remainder filled in from reference TRBV30 and TRBJ1-2): SQTIHQWPATLVQPVGSPLSLECTVEGTSNPNLYWYRQAAGRGLQLLFYSVGIGQISSEVPQNLSASRPQDRQFILSSKKLLLSDSGFYLCAWSVGGLDHYTFGSGTRLTVV.

This chain joins TRBV28 and TRBJ1-1; TRBD1 might be the D (6 bases). The CDR3 loop spans 13 amino acids. The germline CDR1 and CDR2 sequences are MDHEN and SYDVKM. Deletions cut 8 bases from V and 3 bases from J, with 13 bases between. The CDR3 sequence: CASEPGGHTEAFF. CDR3 nucleotides: TGTGCCAGCGAGCCCGGGGGGCACACTGAAGCTTTCTTT.

This clonotype was found many times. V is TRBV18 and J is TRBJ2-7, with 9 bases aligning to TRBD2. This CDR3 is built from 18 residues. Germline assignment: CDR1 KGHSH and CDR2 LQKENI. V lost 2 bases to trimming and J lost 3 bases; unmatched junction nucleotides: 14. CDR3 DNA sequence: TGTGCCAGCTCACCATTTGCGCAGGTAGCGGGAGTAATCTACGAGCAGTACTTC. This translates into CASSPFAQVAGVIYEQYF. Combining the CDR3 with reference TRBV18 and TRBJ2-7 gives the whole variable domain NAGVMQNPRHLVRRRGQEARLRCSPMKGHSHVYWYRQLPEEGLKFMVYLQKENIIDESGMPKERFSAEFPKEGPSILRIQQVVRGDSAAYFCASSPFAQVAGVIYEQYFGPGTRLTVT.

This clonotype was detected many times. The V call is TRBV7-2, the J call TRBJ1-1; perhaps TRBD1 as D (6 bases). V was pared by 2 bases and J by 5 bases, with 9 bases between. CDR3 length equals 13 residues. Germline CDR1 is SGHTA and CDR2 is FQGNSA. CDR3 region: CASSLSGETEAFF. CDR3 nucleotides: TGTGCCAGCAGCTTATCAGGGGAGACTGAAGCTTTCTTT.

This clonotype showed up many times. The chain combines TRBV11-1 with TRBJ2-7; a possible D gene is TRBD1 (6 bases). Germline assignment: CDR1 SGHAT and CDR2 FQDESV (reference sequence). This CDR3 comprises 14 residues. V was pared by 4 bases and J by 3 bases, with 13 bases between. DNA of the CDR3: TGTGCCAGCAGCTCCTTGACAGGCTACTACGAGCAGTACTTC. Its translation is CASSSLTGYYEQYF.

Many counts were recorded for this clonotype. The gene calls are TRBV20-1 and TRBJ1-5; 7 bases map to TRBD1. CDR1 and CDR2 (germline): DFQATT, SNEGSKA (reference sequence). V shed 6 bases and J 5 bases; nucleotides not matched to a gene: 10. The CDR3 loop spans 14 amino acids. The CDR3 bases are TGCAGTGCGATCGACAGGGTGTTTGATCAGCCCCAGCATTTT. Its translation: CSAIDRVFDQPQHF.

This clonotype has a count of ten or more. J is TRBJ2-7 and V is TRBV12-3 or TRBV12-4, with TRBD2 matching over 7 bases. V lost 6 bases to trimming and J lost 10 bases; unmatched junction nucleotides: 18. The CDR3 is 15 residues long. CDR3 in DNA: TGTGCCAGCAGGCCCAGCGGGCTAGCGGTCGAATTTCAGTACTTC. Its translation is CASRPSGLAVEFQYF.

This clonotype was seen ten or more times. The chain links TRBV3-1 to TRBJ1-2, with D hard to call. V was shortened by 4 bases and J by 4 bases, with 13 bases between the two germline ends. The CDR3 loop spans 14 amino acids. CDR1 is LGHDT, CDR2 YNNKEL, per germline (reference sequence). The CDR3 DNA reads TGTGCCAGCAGCCTCGGCACTTCAGGCTATGGCTACACCTTC. Translated, it gives CASSLGTSGYGYTF.

Ten or more counts support this clonotype. The CDR3 region is CARFAWRQETQYF. CDR3 nucleotide sequence: TGTGCCCGTTTTGCTTGGCGGCAAGAGACCCAGTACTTC. V is TRBV2 and J is TRBJ2-5; no definite D call. V was clipped by 11 bases and J by 2 bases, with 15 bases between them. The CDR3 covers 13 residues. Germline lookup yields CDR1 SNHLY and CDR2 FYNNEI.

This clonotype was recorded many times. The chain couples TRBV29-1 to TRBJ2-5; 7 bases line up with TRBD1. CDR1 is SQVTM and CDR2 is ANQGSEA in the germline V gene. Unmatched junction bases numbered 0, after V lost 3 bases and J lost 2 bases. The CDR3 has 12 residues. CDR3 sequence: CSVETGQETQYF. CDR3 coding DNA: TGCAGCGTTGAGACAGGGCAAGAGACCCAGTACTTC.

This clonotype was recorded at least ten times. The chain couples TRBV19 to TRBJ1-5, with no clear D. The CDR3 runs 13 residues. Trimming took off 3 bases at V and 3 bases at J, with 6 bases between the two ends. Germline V gives CDR1 LNHDA, CDR2 SQIVND (reference sequence). CDR3 nucleotides: TGTGCCAGTAGTATCCAGGCCAATCAGCCCCAGCATTTT. Translated: CASSIQANQPQHF.

This clonotype was recorded at least ten times. CDR3: CASSLVGSGFSYEQYF. The DNA of the CDR3 is TGTGCCAGCAGCTTAGTGGGTAGCGGTTTCTCCTACGAGCAGTACTTC. The chain combines TRBV7-2 with TRBJ2-7, with D maybe TRBD2 (6 bases). Trimming left V 1 base short and J 0 bases short, with 13 bases between. This CDR3 has 16 amino acids. Germline loops: CDR1 SGHTA, CDR2 FQGNSA. Looking up the rest from reference TRBV7-2 and TRBJ2-7 gives the full variable domain: GAGVSQSPSNKVTEKGKDVELRCDPISGHTALYWYRQSLGQGLEFLIYFQGNSAPDKSGLPSDRFSAERTGGSVSTLTIQRTQQEDSAVYLCASSLVGSGFSYEQYFGPGTRLTVT.

This clonotype was seen ten or more times. J is TRBJ1-1 and V is TRBV27, with D perhaps TRBD1 (5 bases). The V end was cut by 5 bases, the J end by 8 bases, with 18 bases between. This CDR3 has 14 amino acids. CDR1 is MNHEY and CDR2 is SMNVEV in the germline V gene (reference sequence). In DNA form, the CDR3 reads TGTGCCAGCAGTAACTACGGGGGTACCTCCGAAGCTTTCTTT. It codes for CASSNYGGTSEAFF.